A selection of T cell receptor beta chains follows, all from one sample in a study of T cell responses to AZD1222 COVID-19 vaccine. Repertoires were generated with immunoSEQ multiplex PCR, while TCRdb's copy carries only in-frame clones and drops some. The table has 100,000 to 150,000 clones, 90% seen once. This specimen was peripheral blood, taken on day 0 of AZD1222 vaccination. The origin of the receptors is an adult in good health. The CDR3 runs from the conserved cysteine through the conserved F or W. D genes are given only for firm matches. Rows give clone size only sometimes, using once, few, many, or a class for an expanded clone.

size: .
V: TRBV5-6
D: .
J: TRBJ1-1
DNA: TGTGCCAGCAGCTTGGCCTCAAGGGGTGAAGCTTTCTTT
CDR3: CASSLASRGEAFF

size: .
V: TRBV28
D: .
J: TRBJ1-5
DNA: TGTGCCAGCAGTTGGACAGAGGGCAATCAGCCCCAGCATTTT
CDR3: CASSWTEGNQPQHF

size: .
V: TRBV10-1
D: .
J: TRBJ2-3
DNA: TGCGCCAGCAGGCACGATACGCAGTATTTT
CDR3: CASRHDTQYF

size: .
V: TRBV15
D: TRBD1
J: TRBJ2-5
DNA: TGTGCCACCAGCAGGACAGGGGGCGGAGAGACCCAGTACTTC
CDR3: CATSRTGGGETQYF

size: .
V: TRBV3-1/TRBV3-2
D: TRBD1
J: TRBJ1-2
DNA: TGTGCCAGCAGCCAGTTCCAGGGGGAGGGCTACACCTTC
CDR3: CASSQFQGEGYTF

size: few
V: TRBV19
D: TRBD1
J: TRBJ1-2
DNA: TGTGCCAGTAGTCACAGGGGGCGAGTAGGCTACACCTTC
CDR3: CASSHRGRVGYTF

size: few
V: TRBV19
D: .
J: TRBJ1-2
DNA: TGTGCCAGTAGTAGGGCAGGAGCCCTTAACTATGGCTACACCTTC
CDR3: CASSRAGALNYGYTF

size: few
V: TRBV3-1/TRBV3-2
D: .
J: TRBJ2-7
DNA: TGTGCCAGCAGCCAAGATGTAGAGGGCGTTGGGCAGTACTTC
CDR3: CASSQDVEGVGQYF

size: .
V: TRBV7-3
D: TRBD2
J: TRBJ2-2
DNA: TGTGCCAGCAGCTTAATCCCGGGACTAGCGGGGGCCGTCAACACCGGGGAGCTGTTTTTT
CDR3: CASSLIPGLAGAVNTGELFF

size: once
V: TRBV24-1
D: .
J: TRBJ2-2
DNA: TGTGCCACCAGTGATTTTAGTGGGGTCGGGGAGCTGTTTTTT
CDR3: CATSDFSGVGELFF

size: .
V: TRBV4-1
D: TRBD2
J: TRBJ2-3
DNA: TGCGCCAGCAGCCAAGATTTCGGGCGGGGGAGCACAGATACGCAGTATTTT
CDR3: CASSQDFGRGSTDTQYF

size: .
V: TRBV11-2
D: .
J: TRBJ2-5
DNA: TGTGCCAGCAGCTTAACGGGTGGCCAAGAGACCCAGTACTTC
CDR3: CASSLTGGQETQYF

size: .
V: TRBV21-1
D: .
J: TRBJ2-3
DNA: TGTGCCAGCAGCTCCCGGGACCAAAACACAGATACGCAGTATTTT
CDR3: CASSSRDQNTDTQYF

size: .
V: TRBV6-1
D: .
J: TRBJ2-1
DNA: TGTGCCAGCAGTGATAGGAAAGTGCAGTTCTTC
CDR3: CASSDRKVQFF

size: .
V: TRBV5-1
D: TRBD1
J: TRBJ1-3
DNA: TGCGCCAGCAGCAAGGACAGGGCCAACACCATATATTTT
CDR3: CASSKDRANTIYF

size: .
V: TRBV5-4
D: TRBD1
J: TRBJ2-7
DNA: TGTGCCAGCAGCCGAGACAGGGGTTCCTCCTACGAGCAGTACTTC
CDR3: CASSRDRGSSYEQYF